The 25 T cell receptor beta chains in this list originate from one sample, sequenced in a study of blood T cell repertoires in COVID-19. Produced via immunoSEQ multiplex PCR; TCRdb's table is partial and in-frame only. The table records tens of thousands of clones, over 80% of them present only once. Sequencing was performed on peripheral blood. These receptor sequences come from a man older than 75 with active or convalescent COVID-19.

This clone was seen a handful of times. The chain links TRBV30 to TRBJ2-2, with a weak D call TRBD1 (6 bases). This CDR3 contains 15 residues. In germline, CDR1 is GTSNPN, CDR2 SVGIG (reference sequence). V was clipped by 0 bases and J by 5 bases, with 13 bases between them. CDR3 bases: TGTGCCTGGAGTGTTGGACAGCTCGGAACCGGGGAGCTGTTTTTT. Protein product: CAWSVGQLGTGELFF.

This chain uses TRBV7-6 with TRBJ2-3, with D possibly matching TRBD2 (5 bases). The CDR3 is 14 amino acids. Trimming stripped 5 bases from V and 10 bases from J, with 19 bases between. CDR1 and CDR2 from the germline V gene are SGHVS and FNYEAQ. The CDR3 sequence: CASSGPPGVSAQYF. In DNA form, the CDR3 reads TGTGCCAGCAGCGGCCCACCCGGGGTTAGCGCGCAGTATTTT.

The genes are TRBV12-5 and TRBJ1-1; D is ambiguous. V was cut by 7 bases and J by 2 bases, with 11 bases left in between. This CDR3 region has 13 residues. Germline V gene sequence: CDR1 LGHNT, CDR2 FRNRAP. The CDR3: CASALGVNTEAFF. The DNA for the CDR3 is TGTGCTAGTGCCTTGGGAGTTAACACTGAAGCTTTCTTT.

This clone showed up just once. The rearrangement uses TRBV6-5 and TRBJ2-7, with 8 bases that match TRBD1. Trimming cost V 11 bases and J 1 base; bases outside gene matches: 7. This CDR3 is built from 13 residues. Germline values: CDR1 MNHEY, CDR2 SVGAGI. The CDR3 here is CAGQTGASYEQYF. The CDR3 coding sequence is TGTGCCGGACAGACAGGGGCGTCCTACGAGCAGTACTTC.

This rearrangement joins TRBV30 to TRBJ2-3; 8 bases line up with TRBD2. The J segment lost 2 bases and the V segment lost 4 bases, leaving 8 bases of the junction unmatched. The V gene's germline CDR1 is GTSNPN and CDR2 SVGIG (reference sequence). The length of the CDR3 is 15 residues. The CDR3 sequence is CAWTQRRGATDTQYF. The CDR3 DNA follows: TGTGCCTGGACCCAACGGCGGGGGGCCACAGATACGCAGTATTTT.

J is TRBJ2-7 and V is TRBV3-1 (or the pseudogene TRBV3-2), with D perhaps TRBD2 (7 bases). Germline V gene lookup returns CDR1 LGHDT and CDR2 YNNKEL (reference sequence). The V end was cut by 3 bases, the J end by 2 bases, with 11 bases between. This CDR3 region has 14 residues. CDR3: CASSHHGGPYEQYF. CDR3 DNA sequence: TGTGCCAGCAGCCACCACGGGGGGCCCTACGAGCAGTACTTC.

The CDR3: CASSYIRASGTVEQFF. The CDR3 DNA is TGTGCCAGCAGTTACATCAGGGCTAGCGGGACCGTTGAGCAGTTCTTC. This chain joins TRBV6-5 and TRBJ2-1; 9 bases line up with TRBD2. V lost 2 bases and J lost 9; bases outside the gene matches: 11. Germline assignment: CDR1 MNHEY and CDR2 SVGAGI. The CDR3 has 16 amino acids.

The CDR3 protein is CAIRGDRGNEKLFF. The CDR3 region has the DNA TGTGCCATCAGGGGGGACAGGGGTAATGAAAAACTGTTTTTT. The rearrangement joins TRBV10-3 to TRBJ1-4, with 10 bases lining up with TRBD1. Trimming at V came to 6 bases and at J to 4 bases, leaving 2 bases not matched to a gene. The CDR3 is 14 amino acids. Germline CDR1 reads ENHRY; CDR2 reads SYGVKD.

The genes are TRBV5-4 and TRBJ1-4; TRBD1 is a possible D gene (5 bases). CDR3 length equals 16 residues. The V and J ends lost 2 bases and 0 bases respectively, with 11 bases between them. Germline assignment: CDR1 SGHNT and CDR2 YYREEE (reference sequence). CDR3 region: CASSFLDSPTNEKLFF. CDR3 DNA: TGTGCCAGCAGCTTCCTCGACAGCCCAACTAATGAAAAACTGTTTTTT.

This chain uses TRBV30 with TRBJ2-5; perhaps TRBD2 as D (6 bases). CDR1 GTSNPN and CDR2 SVGIG come from the germline V gene (reference sequence). Trimming shortened V by 5 bases and J by 9 bases, and 16 bases separated the two germline ends. The CDR3 loop spans 12 amino acids. The CDR3 DNA sequence: TGTGCCTGGGGGAGGTCAGATCGGGCCCAGTACTTC. This translates into CAWGRSDRAQYF.

The gene calls are TRBV28 and TRBJ1-6; D may be TRBD1 (6 bases). The CDR3 is 14 residues long. V lost 4 bases and J lost 6, with 10 bases in between. Per the germline V gene, CDR1 is MDHEN and CDR2 is SYDVKM. Here the CDR3 reads CASSWGRGNSPLHF. The CDR3 nucleotides are TGTGCCAGCAGTTGGGGCAGGGGTAATTCACCCCTCCACTTT.

The chain uses TRBV5-5 and TRBJ2-4; possible D gene TRBD1, 5 bases. The CDR3 is 15 amino acids. Between the trimmed V and J ends, which lost 5 bases and 1 base, there was a span of 13 bases. Germline loops: CDR1 SGHKS, CDR2 YYEKEE (reference sequence). The CDR3 sequence: CASSTGILAKNIQYF. The CDR3 bases are TGTGCCAGCAGTACAGGAATACTGGCCAAAAACATTCAGTACTTC. Full variable domain (remainder filled in from reference TRBV5-5 and TRBJ2-4): DAGVTQSPTHLIKTRGQQVTLRCSPISGHKSVSWYQQVLGQGPQFIFQYYEKEERGRGNFPDRFSARQFPNYSSELNVNALLLGDSALYLCASSTGILAKNIQYFGAGTRLSVL.

Details on this clone: The same CDR3 is also encoded by other DNA sequences in this sample. V is TRBV6-5 and J is TRBJ2-6, with a tentative D call TRBD1 (6 bases). This CDR3 contains 15 residues. The V end lost 0 bases, the J end lost 4 bases, and 7 bases lay between the germline ends. CDR1 is MNHEY and CDR2 is SVGAGI in the germline V gene. CDR3 sequence (DNA): TGTGCCAGCAGTTACTCGGGGGCGGGGGCCAACGTCCTGACTTTC. This encodes CASSYSGAGANVLTF.

This sequence joins TRBV4-1 and TRBJ2-3; no clear D gene. The germline CDR1 and CDR2 sequences are MGHRA and YSYEKL. Deletions cut 6 bases from V and 0 bases from J, with 10 bases between. This CDR3 contains 14 residues. CDR3 in DNA: TGCGCCAGCAGGTCCGCGGTAAGCACAGATACGCAGTATTTT. Its translation is CASRSAVSTDTQYF.

The J gene is TRBJ2-3, the V gene TRBV27; D is perhaps TRBD1 (6 bases). CDR3 length: 15 amino acids. CDR1 MNHEY and CDR2 SMNVEV come from the germline V gene (reference sequence). The V end lost 4 bases, the J end lost 1 base, and 12 bases lay between the germline ends. CDR3 residues: CASSSNRVRTDTQYF. DNA for the CDR3: TGTGCCAGCAGTTCAAACAGGGTTCGCACAGATACGCAGTATTTT.

The genes are TRBV28 and TRBJ2-1, with a possible D match to TRBD2 (5 bases). Deletions cut 7 bases from V and 8 bases from J, with 15 bases between. The CDR3 is 13 residues long. In germline, CDR1 is MDHEN, CDR2 SYDVKM. DNA for the CDR3: TGTGCCAGCACTCTCCACGGGATTGATGAGCAGTTCTTC. Amino acid sequence: CASTLHGIDEQFF.

The rearrangement joins TRBV5-1 to TRBJ2-7; D possibly corresponds to TRBD1 (6 bases). Germline V CDR1 and CDR2: SGHRS, YFSETQ. This CDR3 is 15 amino acids long. V was clipped by 4 bases and J by 0 bases, with 14 bases between them. CDR3 region: CASSTATGTSYEQYF. The CDR3 DNA follows: TGCGCCAGCAGCACAGCGACAGGAACCTCCTACGAGCAGTACTTC.

The chain combines TRBV9 with TRBJ1-4; TRBD1 might be the D (6 bases). Trimming removed 3 bases from V and 8 bases from J, with 14 bases in between. CDR1 and CDR2 (germline): SGDLS, YYNGEE. This CDR3 is built from 14 residues. The CDR3 here is CASSATGVQEKLFF. The CDR3 region has the DNA TGTGCCAGCAGCGCGACAGGTGTGCAGGAAAAACTGTTTTTT.

This clone was counted a few times. V gene TRBV18 combines with J gene TRBJ2-2; D is undetermined. The V end was cut by 2 bases, the J end by 1 base, with 5 bases between. The CDR3 runs 14 residues. Germline-derived CDR1 and CDR2 are KGHSH and LQKENI. The CDR3 reads CASSPTVNTGELFF. For the CDR3, the DNA is TGTGCCAGCTCACCAACTGTGAACACCGGGGAGCTGTTTTTT. The full variable domain, in which reference TRBV18 and TRBJ2-2 provide the parts outside the CDR3, is NAGVMQNPRHLVRRRGQEARLRCSPMKGHSHVYWYRQLPEEGLKFMVYLQKENIIDESGMPKERFSAEFPKEGPSILRIQQVVRGDSAAYFCASSPTVNTGELFFGEGSRLTVL.

This chain uses TRBV7-2 with TRBJ2-7, with 7 positions matching TRBD2. The V segment lost 5 bases and the J segment 0 bases; nucleotides outside the gene matches: 7. Germline V CDR1 and CDR2: SGHTA, FQGNSA. This CDR3 spans 15 amino acids. CDR3 residues: CASSGMAGASYEQYF. The CDR3 nucleotides read TGTGCCAGCAGCGGGATGGCGGGAGCCTCCTACGAGCAGTACTTC.

This clone came up once. The V gene is TRBV11-2, the J gene TRBJ2-2; D might be TRBD1 (6 bases). Germline CDR1 and CDR2: SGHAT and FQNNGV. The CDR3 loop spans 14 amino acids. Trimming pared 2 bases from V and 5 bases from J, leaving 9 bases between. This chain's CDR3 is CASSLIGQTGELFF. CDR3 in DNA: TGTGCCAGCAGCTTAATTGGACAGACCGGGGAGCTGTTTTTT.

This chain uses TRBV30 with TRBJ1-1; D possibly corresponds to TRBD1 (5 bases). CDR3 size: 12 residues. Trimming removed 8 bases from V and 5 bases from J, with 15 bases in between. Germline V gene lookup returns CDR1 GTSNPN and CDR2 SVGIG (reference sequence). CDR3 DNA: TGTGCCGGTGATCAGGGCTTGACTGAAGCTTTCTTT. This encodes CAGDQGLTEAFF.

The chain joins TRBV13 to TRBJ2-1; 8 nucleotides line up with TRBD2. Germline CDR1 is PRHDT and CDR2 is FYEKMQ (reference sequence). J was trimmed by 7 bases and V by 0 bases; bases with no gene match: 5. This CDR3 has 15 amino acids. The CDR3 bases are TGTGCCAGCAGCTTAGGCGGGGGGGCGTTAAATGAGCAGTTCTTC. The encoded protein is CASSLGGGALNEQFF.

The gene calls are TRBV5-4 and TRBJ1-2; 7 positions agree with TRBD1. Trimming at V came to 4 bases and at J to 6 bases, leaving 9 bases not matched to a gene. Germline lookup yields CDR1 SGHNT and CDR2 YYREEE (reference sequence). CDR3 size: 14 residues. CDR3 in amino acids: CASSAPGQTNGYTF. For the CDR3, the DNA is TGTGCCAGCAGCGCCCCGGGACAGACGAATGGCTACACCTTC.

V gene TRBV7-9 combines with J gene TRBJ2-7; D not certain. Per the germline V gene, CDR1 is SEHNR and CDR2 is FQNEAQ (reference sequence). V was shortened by 1 base and J by 7 bases, with 5 bases between the two germline ends. This CDR3 spans 11 amino acids. The CDR3 DNA reads as TGTGCCAGCAGCTTAGAAGCGGAGCAGTACTTC. Translating gives CASSLEAEQYF.